In its sample, the clone carrying this TCR beta chain was seen many times. Its antigen is unidentified. This entry belongs to a study of CD8 T cells in ankylosing spondylitis. The study's findings and limits: There was a TCR beta motif, made of eight highly homologous variants, that appeared characteristic of ankylosing spondylitis blood. Reported data indicate significant enrichment of disease-linked clones within matched ankylosing spondylitis synovial fluid. Clones linked to the disease showed a CD8+ phenotype. They occurred at relatively low frequencies in peripheral blood. Reports of some motif variants in reactive arthritis synovial fluid and blood predate this one.

Quantitative 5'-RACE with molecular barcodes generated TCR beta libraries. One entry per CDR3 protein, called by TCRdb with MiXCR from the 5' RACE reads. The data hold roughly 400,000 distinct CDR3 sequences, with approximately 20% observed a single time. The V end was cut by 2 bases, the J end by 0 bases, with 12 bases between. Germline V gives CDR1 SGHRS, CDR2 YFSETQ. The CDR3 is 15 residues long. This receptor was identified in a male donor with ankylosing spondylitis. The gene calls are TRBV5-1 and TRBJ2-7; D possibly matches TRBD1 or TRBD2 (5 bases each). The sequencing input was blood, either unsorted or a sorted T cell fraction (not recorded which). The CDR3 is CASSFGDPSSYEQYF. Here the CDR3 DNA reads TGCGCCAGCAGCTTCGGGGACCCGAGCTCCTACGAGCAGTACTTC.